The T cell receptor (beta chain) described here comes from a study of blood T cell repertoires in COVID-19. Profiled with immunoSEQ multiplex PCR; TCRdb holds only in-frame clones, not every one. The sample consists of about 120,000 clones, 88% of them appearing once. The CDR3 sequence is 14 residues long. The germline V gene has CDR1 MNHEY and CDR2 SMNVEV (reference sequence). Trimming cost V 2 bases and J 8 bases; bases outside gene matches: 4. The sequenced sample consisted of peripheral blood. V and J are TRBV27 and TRBJ1-5, with TRBD1 identical over 9 bases. The receptor was derived from a woman aged 45-65 years with active or convalescent COVID-19. As DNA, the CDR3 is TGTGCCAGCAGTTTAGGGACAGGGCCAGAGCCCCAGCATTTT. The encoded protein is CASSLGTGPEPQHF.